The TCR beta chain described here comes from a study of blood T cell repertoires in COVID-19. Study summary: The cDNA or gDNA used as material had been derived from T cells, B-cell-depleted T cells, or PBMCs.

Trimming removed 5 bases at V and 0 bases at J, with 4 bases between. The CDR3 extends over 13 amino acids. Germline CDR1 and CDR2: KGHSH and LQKENI. The repertoire was sequenced with immunoSEQ multiplex PCR; TCRdb's copy has only in-frame clones and lacks some. This sample carries under 50,000 clones, around nine tenths of them seen once, and the ten largest clones take around a fifth. The TCR originated in a man in his sixties or seventies with active COVID-19. Sequenced input: peripheral blood. The rearrangement joins TRBV18 to TRBJ1-4; D remains ambiguous. CDR3 sequence: CASSFTTNEKLFF. DNA of the CDR3: TGTGCCAGCTCATTTACAACTAATGAAAAACTGTTTTTT.